The TCR beta chain described here comes from a study of T cells in Graves' hyperthyroidism and ophthalmopathy. The source material, RNA transcripts, was used to amplify TCR beta CDR3 regions. HTBI primers were used for first-round RT-PCR of the TCR CDR3. TCRdb ran MiXCR on the multiplex PCR reads and lists one entry per CDR3 protein. The data show 350,000 to 400,000 distinct CDR3 sequences, 19% seen once. This CDR3 region has 13 residues. In germline, CDR1 is DFQATT, CDR2 SNEGSKA (reference sequence). As for this clonotype: No antigen is known for it. This may be a read error: a much more frequent sequence differs by one nucleotide.

Whole-study findings and limits: Blood held most thyroid clonotypes expanded above 0.001 frequency. Ophthalmopathy prediction by the model preceded onset by a median about 6 months.

The material sequenced was blood. J is TRBJ1-2 and V is TRBV20-1, with D tentatively TRBD1 (6 bases). The TCR was taken from a woman between 18 and 30 years old with Graves' hyperthyroidism. The CDR3 DNA follows: TGCAGTTCTAGTAAACAGGGAGACTATGGCTACACCTTC. Its protein is CSSSKQGDYGYTF.